Described below is a single T cell receptor beta chain sequence and its context. Antigen unknown. The sample is drawn from a study of OX40 agonist ivuxolimab in advanced cancers. Study findings and constraints: CD4+ and CD8+ blood T cells expanded clonally by week 6 at 0.1 to 3.0 mg/kg. The average count of expanded clones was higher among CD8+ T cells than among CD4+. Certain nonresponders additionally had low normalized T-cell clonal expansion.

Profiling relied on immunoSEQ multiplex PCR, and the TCRdb table lists in-frame clones only, not all of them. The sample contains 35,000 to 40,000 clones, approximately 90% of which appear only once. Researchers took blood at baseline, on cycle 4 day 1, and on cycle 7 day 1. This TCR was sampled from an adult with an advanced solid tumor such as melanoma, head and neck, liver or kidney cancer. This specimen was CD4+ or CD8+ T cells sorted from blood, taken in a trial of the OX40 agonist ivuxolimab.

The CDR3 DNA sequence: TGTGCCAGCAGCTTGGGTGGCTTGAGCTCCTACGAGCAGTACTTC. The encoded protein is CASSLGGLSSYEQYF. The rearrangement links TRBV13 to TRBJ2-7; D remains unclear. This CDR3 is built from 15 residues. The germline V and J ends were trimmed by 3 bases and 0 bases, with 12 bases remaining between them. CDR1 PRHDT and CDR2 FYEKMQ come from the germline V gene (reference sequence). The variable domain in full, completed from reference TRBV13 and TRBJ2-7, reads AAGVIQSPRHLIKEKRETATLKCYPIPRHDTVYWYQQGPGQDPQFLISFYEKMQSDKGSIPDRFSAQQFSDYHSELNMSSLELGDSALYFCASSLGGLSSYEQYFGPGTRLTVT.